This TCR beta chain was profiled in a study of T cells in Graves' hyperthyroidism and ophthalmopathy. Study information: The authors collected peripheral blood at initial diagnosis, before any treatment. General study results and limits: A model of 13 V-J pairs discriminated ophthalmopathy from stable hyperthyroidism.

TCR beta CDR3 regions were amplified from RNA. First-round RT-PCR targeting the TCR CDR3 was performed with the HTBI primer set. TCRdb recomputed calls from the multiplex PCR reads with MiXCR, one row per CDR3 protein. The sample consists of roughly 700,000 distinct CDR3 sequences, 15% to 20% of them appearing once. Fresh peripheral blood, roughly 9.6 ml, was the source of the PBMCs. Germline loops: CDR1 ENHRY, CDR2 SYGVKD. CDR3 length: 14 residues. V lost 10 bases and J 1 base, leaving 16 bases between the germline ends. This clonotype was found a few times. Its antigen remains unidentified. Sample: blood. This TCR derives from a man aged 50-60 years with Graves' hyperthyroidism. J is TRBJ2-5 and V is TRBV10-3; D is possibly TRBD2 (5 bases). The DNA of the CDR3 is TGTGCCAGCAGAACGGAGCGGCTCCAAGAGACCCAGTACTTC. Protein product: CASRTERLQETQYF.